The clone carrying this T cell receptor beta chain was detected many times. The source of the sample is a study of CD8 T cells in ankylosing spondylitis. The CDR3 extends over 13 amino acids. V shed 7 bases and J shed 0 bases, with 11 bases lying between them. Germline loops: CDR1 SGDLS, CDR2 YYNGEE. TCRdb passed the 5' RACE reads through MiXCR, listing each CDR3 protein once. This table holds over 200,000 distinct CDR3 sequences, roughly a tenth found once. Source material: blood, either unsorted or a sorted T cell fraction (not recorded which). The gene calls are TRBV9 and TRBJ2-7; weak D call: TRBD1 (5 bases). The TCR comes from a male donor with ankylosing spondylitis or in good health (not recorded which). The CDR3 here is CASQGGGSYEQYF. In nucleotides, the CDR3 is TGTGCCAGCCAGGGTGGCGGCTCCTACGAGCAGTACTTC.